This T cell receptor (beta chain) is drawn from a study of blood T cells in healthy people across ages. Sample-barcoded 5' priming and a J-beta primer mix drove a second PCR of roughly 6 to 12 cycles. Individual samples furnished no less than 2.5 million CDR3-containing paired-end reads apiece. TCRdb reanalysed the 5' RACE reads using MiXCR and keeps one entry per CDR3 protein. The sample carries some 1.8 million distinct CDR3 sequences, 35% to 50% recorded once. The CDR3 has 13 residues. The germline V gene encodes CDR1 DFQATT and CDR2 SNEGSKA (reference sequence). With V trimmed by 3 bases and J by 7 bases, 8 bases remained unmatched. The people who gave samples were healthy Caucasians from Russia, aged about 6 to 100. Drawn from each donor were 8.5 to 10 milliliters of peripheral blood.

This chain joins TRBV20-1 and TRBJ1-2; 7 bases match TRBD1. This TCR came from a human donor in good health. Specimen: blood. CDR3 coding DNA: TGCAGTGCTAGGACAGGGATAACGCTTGGCTACACCTTC. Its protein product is CSARTGITLGYTF.